This is a list of T cell receptor beta chains from one sample in a study of regulatory T cells in long-lasting Graves disease. TCRdb re-analysed the multiplex PCR reads in MiXCR, keeping a single row per CDR3 protein. Among 350,000 to 450,000 distinct CDR3 sequences, under 25% were seen once, and the ten largest hold under 25%. The input for sequencing was peripheral blood mononuclear cells (PBMCs), taken when the disease was refractory, from a patient treated with antithyroid drugs. Every receptor here comes from a female donor with Graves disease. Both conserved end residues are part of each CDR3. D genes are given only for firm matches. Expanded clones get a size class; other rows say once, few or many, or leave the size out.

clone size: few
V gene: TRBV12-3/TRBV12-4
D gene: -
J gene: TRBJ1-2
CDR3 DNA: TGTGCCAGCAGTACGAACACCTATCAGGCGGGCTATGGCTACACCTTC
CDR3 protein: CASSTNTYQAGYGYTF

clone size: -
V gene: TRBV6-1
D gene: -
J gene: TRBJ1-6
CDR3 DNA: TGTGCCAGCAGCCCTCGCGGGTCTAATTCACCCCTCCACTTT
CDR3 protein: CASSPRGSNSPLHF

clone size: -
V gene: TRBV4-2
D gene: -
J gene: TRBJ2-5
CDR3 DNA: TGTGCCAGCAGCCAAGGGGGAAAGCGGGCCAAACTGGGGGAGACCCAGTACTTC
CDR3 protein: CASSQGGKRAKLGETQYF

clone size: many
V gene: TRBV11-1
D gene: -
J gene: TRBJ2-5
CDR3 DNA: TGTGCCAGCAGCTTAGCGATAGAGGAGACCCAGTACTTC
CDR3 protein: CASSLAIEETQYF

clone size: -
V gene: TRBV2
D gene: -
J gene: TRBJ1-4
CDR3 DNA: TGTGCCAGCACCGCGCGGACGCAAGCAACTAATGAAAAACTGTTTTTT
CDR3 protein: CASTARTQATNEKLFF

clone size: many
V gene: TRBV4-3
D gene: TRBD2
J gene: TRBJ2-5
CDR3 DNA: TGCGCCAGCAGCCAAGATTACCTAGCGGGAAAGGAGACCCAGTACTTC
CDR3 protein: CASSQDYLAGKETQYF

clone size: -
V gene: TRBV14
D gene: -
J gene: TRBJ2-5
CDR3 DNA: TGTGCCAGCGGGTCGGCGCAGACCCAGTACTTC
CDR3 protein: CASGSAQTQYF

clone size: -
V gene: TRBV19
D gene: TRBD1
J gene: TRBJ1-5
CDR3 DNA: TGTGCCAGTACACGTGACAGGGATAGCAATCAGCCCCAGCATTTT
CDR3 protein: CASTRDRDSNQPQHF

clone size: many
V gene: TRBV2
D gene: TRBD2
J gene: TRBJ2-7
CDR3 DNA: TGTGCCAGAGGGACTAGCGGGGGCTACGAGCAGTACTTC
CDR3 protein: CARGTSGGYEQYF

clone size: many
V gene: TRBV27
D gene: -
J gene: TRBJ1-1
CDR3 DNA: TGTGCCAGCAGTTTAGCAGTCGGGGGGAACACTGAAGCTTTCTTT
CDR3 protein: CASSLAVGGNTEAFF

clone size: few
V gene: TRBV27
D gene: -
J gene: TRBJ2-5
CDR3 DNA: TGTGCCAGCAGTCCCTACGGACAGTCCTGGGAGACCCAGTACTTC
CDR3 protein: CASSPYGQSWETQYF

clone size: -
V gene: TRBV28
D gene: -
J gene: TRBJ1-4
CDR3 DNA: TGTGCCAGCAGTTTAGTGCAGGGACCAGCAACTAATGAAAAACTGTTTTTT
CDR3 protein: CASSLVQGPATNEKLFF

clone size: many
V gene: TRBV20-1
D gene: TRBD2
J gene: TRBJ2-5
CDR3 DNA: TGCAGTGCTAGAGGACTAGCGGTAATACAAGAGACCCAGTACTTC
CDR3 protein: CSARGLAVIQETQYF

clone size: many
V gene: TRBV6-5
D gene: TRBD1
J gene: TRBJ2-7
CDR3 DNA: TGTGCCAGCAGTTACTCGGCCGCGCTACAGGGGAGACCCGGCTCCTACGAGCAGTACTTC
CDR3 protein: CASSYSAALQGRPGSYEQYF

clone size: few
V gene: TRBV25-1
D gene: TRBD1
J gene: TRBJ1-1
CDR3 DNA: TGTGCCAGCCAAACAGGGGGCATCACTGAAGCTTTCTTT
CDR3 protein: CASQTGGITEAFF

clone size: many
V gene: TRBV29-1
D gene: TRBD2
J gene: TRBJ2-5
CDR3 DNA: TGCAGCTATGGACTAGCGGGAGCTGTAGAGACCCAGTACTTC
CDR3 protein: CSYGLAGAVETQYF

clone size: many
V gene: TRBV7-9
D gene: -
J gene: TRBJ1-1
CDR3 DNA: TGTGCCAGCTCGCCCCGTCGGGGAGACACTGAAGCTTTCTTT
CDR3 protein: CASSPRRGDTEAFF

clone size: many
V gene: TRBV7-2
D gene: TRBD1
J gene: TRBJ1-2
CDR3 DNA: TGTGCCAGCAGCGTCCAGGGGGCGTCTAACTATGGCTACACCTTC
CDR3 protein: CASSVQGASNYGYTF

clone size: many
V gene: TRBV28
D gene: -
J gene: TRBJ2-7
CDR3 DNA: TGTGCCAGCAGTGCCCCGGGGGAGTTCGTCTACGAGCAGTACTTC
CDR3 protein: CASSAPGEFVYEQYF

clone size: -
V gene: TRBV4-1
D gene: TRBD1
J gene: TRBJ1-2
CDR3 DNA: TGCGCCAGCAGCCAAGAGACCCCGGGACAGGGTGTCTACACCTTC
CDR3 protein: CASSQETPGQGVYTF

clone size: many
V gene: TRBV6-1
D gene: -
J gene: TRBJ1-5
CDR3 DNA: TGTGCCAGCAGTGACAGCCCTAATAGCAATCAGCCCCAGCATTTT
CDR3 protein: CASSDSPNSNQPQHF

clone size: -
V gene: TRBV10-3
D gene: TRBD1
J gene: TRBJ1-1
CDR3 DNA: TGTGCCATCAGTGAGGACAGGGCCTCGAACACTGAAGCTTTCTTT
CDR3 protein: CAISEDRASNTEAFF